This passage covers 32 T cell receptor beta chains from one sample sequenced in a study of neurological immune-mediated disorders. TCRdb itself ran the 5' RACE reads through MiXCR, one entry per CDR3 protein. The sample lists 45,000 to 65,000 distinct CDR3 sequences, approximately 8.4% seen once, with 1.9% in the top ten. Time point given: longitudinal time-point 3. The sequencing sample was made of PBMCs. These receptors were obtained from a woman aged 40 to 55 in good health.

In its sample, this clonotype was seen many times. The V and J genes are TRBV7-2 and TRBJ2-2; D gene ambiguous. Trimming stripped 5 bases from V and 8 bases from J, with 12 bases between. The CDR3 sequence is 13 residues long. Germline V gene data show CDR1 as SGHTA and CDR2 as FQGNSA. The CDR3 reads CASSPIRSGELFF. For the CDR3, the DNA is TGTGCCAGCAGCCCGATTCGCTCGGGGGAGCTGTTTTTT. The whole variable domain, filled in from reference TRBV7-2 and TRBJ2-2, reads GAGVSQSPSNKVTEKGKDVELRCDPISGHTALYWYRQSLGQGLEFLIYFQGNSAPDKSGLPSDRFSAERTGGSVSTLTIQRTQQEDSAVYLCASSPIRSGELFFGEGSRLTVL.

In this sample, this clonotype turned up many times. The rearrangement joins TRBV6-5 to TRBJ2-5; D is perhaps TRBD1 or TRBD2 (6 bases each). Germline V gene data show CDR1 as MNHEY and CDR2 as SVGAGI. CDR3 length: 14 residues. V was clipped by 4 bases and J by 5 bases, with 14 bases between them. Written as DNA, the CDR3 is TGTGCCAGCAGTTGGCCGGGGGCACGGGAGACCCAGTACTTC. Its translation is CASSWPGARETQYF.

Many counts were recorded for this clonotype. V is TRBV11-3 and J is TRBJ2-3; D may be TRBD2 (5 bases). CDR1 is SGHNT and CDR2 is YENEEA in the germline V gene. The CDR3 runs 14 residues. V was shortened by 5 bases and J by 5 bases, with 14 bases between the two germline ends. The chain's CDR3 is CASSTTMSGDTQYF. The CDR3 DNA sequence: TGTGCCAGCAGCACGACTATGTCAGGAGATACGCAGTATTTT.

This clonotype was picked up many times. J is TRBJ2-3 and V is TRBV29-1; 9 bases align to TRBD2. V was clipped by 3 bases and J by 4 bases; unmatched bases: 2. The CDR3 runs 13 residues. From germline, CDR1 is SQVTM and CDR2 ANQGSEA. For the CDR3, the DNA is TGCAGCGTTGAGAGCGGGAGGCCAGATACGCAGTATTTT. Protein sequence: CSVESGRPDTQYF.

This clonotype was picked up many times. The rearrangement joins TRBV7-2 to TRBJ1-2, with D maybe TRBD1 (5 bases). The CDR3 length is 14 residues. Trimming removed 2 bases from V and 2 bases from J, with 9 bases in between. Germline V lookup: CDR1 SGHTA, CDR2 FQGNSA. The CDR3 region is CASSLNRINYGYTF. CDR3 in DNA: TGTGCCAGCAGCTTAAACAGGATCAACTATGGCTACACCTTC.

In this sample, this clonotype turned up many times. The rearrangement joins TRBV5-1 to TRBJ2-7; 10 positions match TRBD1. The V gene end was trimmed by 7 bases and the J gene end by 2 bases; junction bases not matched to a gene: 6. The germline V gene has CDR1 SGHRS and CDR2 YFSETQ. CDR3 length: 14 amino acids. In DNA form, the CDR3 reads TGCGCCAGCCGGGGACAGGGGACAGCCTACGAGCAGTACTTC. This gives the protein CASRGQGTAYEQYF.

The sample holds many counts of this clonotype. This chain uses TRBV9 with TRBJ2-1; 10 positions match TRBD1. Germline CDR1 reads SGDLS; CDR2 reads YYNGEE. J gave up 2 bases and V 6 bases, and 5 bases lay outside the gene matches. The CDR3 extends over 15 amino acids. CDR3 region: CASNPGQGAYNEQFF. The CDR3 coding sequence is TGTGCCAGCAATCCTGGACAGGGGGCCTACAATGAGCAGTTCTTC.

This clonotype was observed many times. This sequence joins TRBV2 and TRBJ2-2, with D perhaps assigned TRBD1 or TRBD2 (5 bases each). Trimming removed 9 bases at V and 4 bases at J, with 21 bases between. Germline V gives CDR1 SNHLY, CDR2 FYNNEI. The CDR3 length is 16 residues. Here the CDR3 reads CASDKTRDLATGELFF. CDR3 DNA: TGTGCCAGTGATAAGACCCGGGACCTCGCCACCGGGGAGCTGTTTTTT.

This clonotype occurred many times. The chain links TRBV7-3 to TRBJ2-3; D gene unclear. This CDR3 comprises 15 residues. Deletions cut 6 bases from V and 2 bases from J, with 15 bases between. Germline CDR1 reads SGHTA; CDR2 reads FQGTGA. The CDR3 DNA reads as TGTGCCAGCAGGATGTCCTCCGAGGCCACAGATACGCAGTATTTT. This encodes CASRMSSEATDTQYF.

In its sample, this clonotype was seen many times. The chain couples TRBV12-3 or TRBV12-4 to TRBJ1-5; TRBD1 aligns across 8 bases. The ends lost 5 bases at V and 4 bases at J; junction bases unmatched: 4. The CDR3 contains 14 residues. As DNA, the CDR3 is TGTGCCAGCAGTGTTACAGGGGGTAATCAGCCCCAGCATTTT. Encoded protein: CASSVTGGNQPQHF.

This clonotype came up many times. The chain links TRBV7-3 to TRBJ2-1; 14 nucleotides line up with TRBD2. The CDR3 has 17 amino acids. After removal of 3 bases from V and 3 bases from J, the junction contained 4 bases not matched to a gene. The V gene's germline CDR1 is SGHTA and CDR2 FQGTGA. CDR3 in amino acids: CASSLGTSGGNYNEQFF. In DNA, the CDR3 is TGTGCCAGCAGCTTGGGGACTAGCGGGGGAAACTACAATGAGCAGTTCTTC.

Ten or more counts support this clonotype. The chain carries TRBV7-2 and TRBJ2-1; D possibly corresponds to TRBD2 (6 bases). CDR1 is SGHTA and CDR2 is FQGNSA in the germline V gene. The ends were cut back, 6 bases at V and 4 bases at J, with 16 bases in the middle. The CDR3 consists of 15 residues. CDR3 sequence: CASSAQTRKYNEQFF. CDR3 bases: TGTGCCAGCAGTGCCCAGACTAGAAAGTACAATGAGCAGTTCTTC.

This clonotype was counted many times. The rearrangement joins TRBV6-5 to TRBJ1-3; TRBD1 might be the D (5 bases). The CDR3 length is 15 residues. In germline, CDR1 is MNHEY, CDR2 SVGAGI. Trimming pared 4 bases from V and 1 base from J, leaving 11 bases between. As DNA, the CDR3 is TGTGCCAGCAGTTCGGGACGCATATCTGGAAACACCATATATTTT. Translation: CASSSGRISGNTIYF.

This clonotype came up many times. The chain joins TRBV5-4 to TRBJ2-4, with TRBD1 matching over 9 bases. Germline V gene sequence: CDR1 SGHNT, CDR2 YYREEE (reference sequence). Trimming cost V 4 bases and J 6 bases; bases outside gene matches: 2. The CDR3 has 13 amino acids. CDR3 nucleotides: TGTGCCAGCAGCACGGGACAGGGAAACATTCAGTACTTC. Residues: CASSTGQGNIQYF.

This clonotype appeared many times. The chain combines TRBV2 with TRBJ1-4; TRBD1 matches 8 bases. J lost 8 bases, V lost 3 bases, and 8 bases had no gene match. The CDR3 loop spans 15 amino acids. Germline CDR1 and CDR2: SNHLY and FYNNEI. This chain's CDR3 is CASSEAGTGNEKLFF. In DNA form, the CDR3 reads TGTGCCAGCAGTGAGGCCGGGACAGGAAACGAAAAACTGTTTTTT.

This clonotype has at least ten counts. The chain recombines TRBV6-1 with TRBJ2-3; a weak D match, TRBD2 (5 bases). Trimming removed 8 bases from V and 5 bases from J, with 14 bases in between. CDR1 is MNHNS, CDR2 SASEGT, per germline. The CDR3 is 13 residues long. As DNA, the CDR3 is TGTGCCAGCGGAGGCTTTCGGCGAGATACGCAGTATTTT. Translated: CASGGFRRDTQYF.

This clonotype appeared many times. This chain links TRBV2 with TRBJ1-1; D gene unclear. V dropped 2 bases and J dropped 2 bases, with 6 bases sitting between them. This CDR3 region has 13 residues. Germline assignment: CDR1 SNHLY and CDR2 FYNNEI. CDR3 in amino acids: CASSENPNTEAFF. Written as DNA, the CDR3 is TGTGCCAGCAGTGAAAATCCCAACACTGAAGCTTTCTTT.

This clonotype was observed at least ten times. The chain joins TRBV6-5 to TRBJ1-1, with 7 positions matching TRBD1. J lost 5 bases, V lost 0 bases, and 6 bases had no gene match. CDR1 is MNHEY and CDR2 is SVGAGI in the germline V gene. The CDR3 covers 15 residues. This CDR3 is CASSYSRQGRTEAFF. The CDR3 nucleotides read TGTGCCAGCAGTTACTCGAGACAGGGTAGGACTGAAGCTTTCTTT.

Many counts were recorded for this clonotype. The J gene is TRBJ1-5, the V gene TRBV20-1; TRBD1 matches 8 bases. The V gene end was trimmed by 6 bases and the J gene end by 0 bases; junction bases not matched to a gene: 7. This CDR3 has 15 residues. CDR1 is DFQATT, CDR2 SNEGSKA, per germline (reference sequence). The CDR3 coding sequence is TGCAGTGCGCTGACAGGGGAGTATAGCAATCAGCCCCAGCATTTT. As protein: CSALTGEYSNQPQHF.

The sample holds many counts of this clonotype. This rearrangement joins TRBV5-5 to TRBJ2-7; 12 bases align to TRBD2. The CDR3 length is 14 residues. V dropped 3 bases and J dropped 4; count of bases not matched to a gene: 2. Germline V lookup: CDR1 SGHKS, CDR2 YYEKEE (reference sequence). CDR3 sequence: CASSSGTSGYEQYF. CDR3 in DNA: TGTGCCAGCAGCTCCGGGACTAGCGGGTACGAGCAGTACTTC.

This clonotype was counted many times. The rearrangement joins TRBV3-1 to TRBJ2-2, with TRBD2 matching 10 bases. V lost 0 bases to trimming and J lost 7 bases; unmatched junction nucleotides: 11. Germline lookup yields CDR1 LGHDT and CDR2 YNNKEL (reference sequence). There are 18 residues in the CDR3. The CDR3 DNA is TGTGCCAGCAGCCAAGATTTGTCAGCGGGAGGGCCGGACGGGGAGCTGTTTTTT. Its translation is CASSQDLSAGGPDGELFF. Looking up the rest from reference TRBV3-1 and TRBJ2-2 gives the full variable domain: DTAVSQTPKYLVTQMGNDKSIKCEQNLGHDTMYWYKQDSKKFLKIMFSYNNKELIINETVPNRFSPKSPDKAHLNLHINSLELGDSAVYFCASSQDLSAGGPDGELFFGEGSRLTVL.

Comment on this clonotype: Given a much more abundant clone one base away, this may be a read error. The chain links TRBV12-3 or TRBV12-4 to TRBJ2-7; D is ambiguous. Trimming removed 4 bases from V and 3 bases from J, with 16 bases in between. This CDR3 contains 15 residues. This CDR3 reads CASSSRIGKIYEQYF. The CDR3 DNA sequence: TGTGCCAGCAGTTCTCGGATAGGGAAAATCTACGAGCAGTACTTC.

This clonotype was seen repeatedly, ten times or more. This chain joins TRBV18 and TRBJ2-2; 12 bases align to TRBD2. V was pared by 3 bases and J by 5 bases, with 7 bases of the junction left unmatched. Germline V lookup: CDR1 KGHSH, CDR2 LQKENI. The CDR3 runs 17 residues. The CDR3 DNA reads TGTGCCAGCTCACCTGGACTAGCGGGGCTTCGGACCGGGGAGCTGTTTTTT. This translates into CASSPGLAGLRTGELFF.

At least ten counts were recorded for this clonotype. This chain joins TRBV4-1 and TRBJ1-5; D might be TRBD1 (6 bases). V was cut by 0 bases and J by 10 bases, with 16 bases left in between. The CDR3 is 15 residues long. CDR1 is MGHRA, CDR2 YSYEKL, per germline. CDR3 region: CASSQEGGLLTPQHF. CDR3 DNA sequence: TGCGCCAGCAGCCAAGAGGGGGGGCTACTCACCCCCCAGCATTTT.

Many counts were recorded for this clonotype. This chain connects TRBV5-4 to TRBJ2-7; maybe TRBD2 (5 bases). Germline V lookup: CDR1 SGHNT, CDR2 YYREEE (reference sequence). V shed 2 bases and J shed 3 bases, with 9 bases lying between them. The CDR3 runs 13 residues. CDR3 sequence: CASSLRGYYEQYF. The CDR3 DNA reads TGTGCCAGCAGCTTACGGGGTTACTACGAGCAGTACTTC.

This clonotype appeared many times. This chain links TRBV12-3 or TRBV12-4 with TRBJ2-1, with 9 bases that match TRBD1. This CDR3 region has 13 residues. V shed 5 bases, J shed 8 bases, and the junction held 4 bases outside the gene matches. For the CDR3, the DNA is TGTGCCAGCAGTCGGGACAGGGAGGATGAGCAGTTCTTC. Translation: CASSRDREDEQFF.

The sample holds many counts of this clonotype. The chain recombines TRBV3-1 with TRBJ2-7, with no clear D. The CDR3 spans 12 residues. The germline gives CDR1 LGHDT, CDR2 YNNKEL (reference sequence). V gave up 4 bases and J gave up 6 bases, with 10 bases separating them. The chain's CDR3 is CASSLKASEQYF. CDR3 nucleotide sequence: TGTGCCAGCAGCCTCAAGGCCTCCGAGCAGTACTTC.

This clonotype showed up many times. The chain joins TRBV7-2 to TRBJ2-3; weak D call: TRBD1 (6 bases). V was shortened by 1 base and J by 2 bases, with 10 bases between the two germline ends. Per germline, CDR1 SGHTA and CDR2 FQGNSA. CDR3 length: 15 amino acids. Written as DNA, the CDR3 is TGTGCCAGCAGCTTAGGGTACAGGGACACAGATACGCAGTATTTT. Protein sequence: CASSLGYRDTDTQYF.

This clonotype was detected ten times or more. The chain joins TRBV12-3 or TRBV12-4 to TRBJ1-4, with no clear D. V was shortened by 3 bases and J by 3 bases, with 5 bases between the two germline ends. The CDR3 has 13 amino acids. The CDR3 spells CASSLSPNEKLFF. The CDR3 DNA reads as TGTGCCAGCAGTTTGTCTCCTAATGAAAAACTGTTTTTT.

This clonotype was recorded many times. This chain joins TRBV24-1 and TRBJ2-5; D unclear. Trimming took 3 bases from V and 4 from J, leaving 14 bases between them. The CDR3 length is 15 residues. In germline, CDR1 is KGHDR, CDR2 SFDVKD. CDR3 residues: CATSDRTVKGETQYF. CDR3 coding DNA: TGTGCCACCAGTGATCGGACCGTCAAAGGAGAGACCCAGTACTTC.

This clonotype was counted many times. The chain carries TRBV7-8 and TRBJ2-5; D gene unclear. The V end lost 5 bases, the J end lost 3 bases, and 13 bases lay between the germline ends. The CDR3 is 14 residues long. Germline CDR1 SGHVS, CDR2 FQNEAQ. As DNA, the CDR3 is TGTGCCAGCAGCCCCCGACGGATAAAAGAGACCCAGTACTTC. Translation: CASSPRRIKETQYF.

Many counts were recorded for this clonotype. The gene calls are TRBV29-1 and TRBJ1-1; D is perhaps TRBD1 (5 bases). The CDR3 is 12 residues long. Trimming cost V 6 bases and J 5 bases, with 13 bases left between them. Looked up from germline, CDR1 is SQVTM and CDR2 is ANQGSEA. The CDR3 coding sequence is TGCAGCGTCGGGGGGTTGGAGACTGAAGCTTTCTTT. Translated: CSVGGLETEAFF.